A selection of T cell receptor beta chains follows, all from one sample in a study of cytomegalovirus exposure and HLA in healthy donors. Only in-frame clones appear in the TCRdb table, and some are missing; sequencing was by immunoSEQ multiplex PCR. Counted here are approximately 100,000 clones, around 80% occurring once; the ten biggest clones make up roughly 5%. The material sequenced was PBMCs. The receptors stem from a female donor in good health and CMV-seropositive. CDR3s include the opening cysteine and the closing phenylalanine or tryptophan. A D gene is named only where the DNA matches it firmly. Size is stated for part of the rows, as once, few or many counts, or as a class when the clone is expanded.

CDR3aa	CDR3nt	abundance	v_gene	j_gene	d_gene
CAWSVPGLGTQYF	TGTGCCTGGAGTGTGCCGGGATTGGGGACCCAGTACTTC	-	TRBV30	TRBJ2-5	-
CASSYRRQEDNEQFF	TGTGCCAGCAGTTATAGGCGACAGGAGGACAATGAGCAGTTCTTC	-	TRBV6-6	TRBJ2-1	-
CASSSRGLDSPLHF	TGTGCCAGCAGCTCTAGGGGGCTTGATTCACCCCTCCACTTT	-	TRBV5-6	TRBJ1-6	TRBD1
CASSEFRRRGAFQETQYF	TGTGCCAGCAGTGAATTCCGTCGGCGGGGGGCCTTCCAAGAGACCCAGTACTTC	-	TRBV25-1	TRBJ2-5	TRBD2
CASSVRAGTTEAFF	TGTGCCAGCAGTGTTAGGGCGGGGACCACTGAAGCTTTCTTT	-	TRBV6-1	TRBJ1-1	-
CASSWGVSARTGELFF	TGTGCCAGCAGCTGGGGTGTTAGCGCTCGCACCGGGGAGCTGTTTTTT	-	TRBV5-8	TRBJ2-2	-
CASSLDGDLAGGGDEQFF	TGTGCCAGCAGCTTAGACGGGGATCTAGCGGGGGGCGGGGATGAGCAGTTCTTC	-	TRBV7-9	TRBJ2-1	TRBD2
CASSDRVTSFYEQYF	TGCGCCAGCAGTGACAGGGTTACTTCCTTCTACGAGCAGTACTTC	-	TRBV10-2	TRBJ2-7	-
CALERVSGANVLTF	TGTGCTCTGGAGAGGGTCTCTGGGGCCAACGTCCTGACTTTC	-	TRBV30	TRBJ2-6	-
CASMQSNYGYTF	TGTGCCAGCATGCAGTCAAACTATGGCTACACCTTC	once	TRBV28	TRBJ1-2	-
CASSFWQALNSPLHF	TGTGCCAGCAGCTTCTGGCAGGCACTCAATTCACCCCTCCACTTT	-	TRBV7-2	TRBJ1-6	-
CASSLGTGSSGANVLTF	TGTGCTAGCAGCTTAGGGACGGGGAGCTCTGGGGCCAACGTCCTGACTTTC	-	TRBV7-7	TRBJ2-6	-
CASQDRDYKNIQYF	TGTGCCAGCCAGGACAGGGACTACAAAAACATTCAGTACTTC	-	TRBV2	TRBJ2-4	-
CASSFTSFGEQFF	TGTGCCAGCAGCTTTACTAGTTTCGGTGAGCAGTTCTTC	few	TRBV7-3	TRBJ2-1	-
CASSLGLAGARTDTQYF	TGTGCCAGCAGCTTAGGACTAGCGGGAGCACGCACAGATACGCAGTATTTT	few	TRBV7-9	TRBJ2-3	TRBD2
CASRPLDRGRLWANVLTF	TGTGCCAGCAGACCATTGGACAGGGGCCGTCTCTGGGCCAACGTCCTGACTTTC	-	TRBV27	TRBJ2-6	TRBD1
CASSLVGTGGQGTQYF	TGCGCCAGCAGCTTGGTTGGTACAGGGGGCCAAGGGACCCAGTACTTC	-	TRBV5-1	TRBJ2-5	TRBD1
CASSPPEGYEQYF	TGTGCCAGCAGCCCCCCCGAGGGCTACGAGCAGTACTTC	-	TRBV6-6	TRBJ2-7	-
CASSLGQGPNTEAFF	TGTGCCAGCAGCTTAGGTCAGGGGCCGAACACTGAAGCTTTCTTT	-	TRBV7-8	TRBJ1-1	-
CASSGGGSTDTQYF	TGTGCCAGCAGTGGTGGGGGGAGCACAGATACGCAGTATTTT	-	TRBV27	TRBJ2-3	-
CASSPGTRGNTYEQYF	TGCGCCAGCAGCCCGGGGACAAGGGGGAATACCTACGAGCAGTACTTC	few	TRBV5-1	TRBJ2-7	-
CASRDGQGGEQYF	TGTGCCAGCAGGGACGGACAGGGCGGCGAGCAGTACTTC	-	TRBV2	TRBJ2-7	TRBD1
CASSEAAPRGSTNEKLFF	TGTGCCAGCAGTGAAGCGGCGCCGAGGGGGAGCACTAATGAAAAACTGTTTTTT	-	TRBV6-1	TRBJ1-4	-
CASSPWDRGRSYNEQFF	TGTGCCAGCAGCCCGTGGGACAGGGGTCGATCCTACAATGAGCAGTTCTTC	many	TRBV7-3	TRBJ2-1	TRBD1
CASSPSGRAVDTQYF	TGTGCCAGCAGCCCTAGCGGGAGAGCGGTAGATACGCAGTATTTT	-	TRBV4-2	TRBJ2-3	TRBD2
CASSFDRGAFF	TGTGCCAGCAGCTTCGACAGGGGGGCTTTCTTT	few	TRBV6-6	TRBJ1-1	TRBD1
CASSLVADTQYF	TGCGCCAGCAGCTTGGTCGCAGATACGCAGTATTTT	-	TRBV5-1	TRBJ2-3	-
CASSPLLAGGLRGDTQYF	TGCGCCAGCAGCCCCTTACTAGCGGGAGGGTTAAGGGGCGATACGCAGTATTTT	-	TRBV5-1	TRBJ2-3	TRBD2
CASSPWTAGAYEQYF	TGTGCCAGCAGTCCCTGGACAGCGGGAGCCTACGAGCAGTACTTC	-	TRBV27	TRBJ2-7	TRBD2
CASSGSVAGRVYEQYF	TGTGCCAGCAGCGGAAGCGTAGCGGGGCGGGTCTACGAGCAGTACTTC	-	TRBV14	TRBJ2-7	TRBD2
CASSYAEGQGGGYTF	TGTGCCAGCAGTTACGCTGAGGGACAGGGTGGAGGCTACACCTTC	-	TRBV28	TRBJ1-2	TRBD1
CASSFSYQPQHF	TGTGCCAGCAGCTTCTCGTATCAGCCCCAGCATTTT	few	TRBV7-8	TRBJ1-5	-
CASSVGGQGGHEQYF	TGTGCCAGCAGCGTAGGCGGACAGGGGGGCCACGAGCAGTACTTC	-	TRBV7-6	TRBJ2-7	TRBD1
CASSRARTNEKLFF	TGTGCCAGCAGCCGTGCGAGGACTAATGAAAAACTGTTTTTT	-	TRBV5-4	TRBJ1-4	-
CASSLVRGAGTDTQYF	TGCGCCAGCAGCTTGGTACGGGGGGCTGGCACAGATACGCAGTATTTT	-	TRBV5-1	TRBJ2-3	-
CASSYPRTGEAFF	TGTGCCAGCAGTTACCCCAGGACAGGAGAAGCTTTCTTT	-	TRBV6-5	TRBJ1-1	TRBD1
CAWSGESYGYTF	TGTGCCTGGAGTGGGGAGAGCTATGGCTACACCTTC	-	TRBV30	TRBJ1-2	-
CASSPGQGGWSGNQPQHF	TGTGCCAGTAGCCCGGGACAGGGTGGTTGGAGTGGCAATCAGCCCCAGCATTTT	-	TRBV19	TRBJ1-5	TRBD1
CAWGRYGTGERQPQHF	TGTGCCTGGGGTAGGTATGGGACAGGGGAGAGGCAGCCCCAGCATTTT	-	TRBV30	TRBJ1-5	TRBD1
CASSLLGQGMNNEQFF	TGCGCCAGCAGCTTATTGGGACAGGGGATGAACAATGAGCAGTTCTTC	-	TRBV5-1	TRBJ2-1	TRBD1
CASSRDRADNQPQHF	TGTGCCAGCAGTAGGGACAGGGCCGATAATCAGCCCCAGCATTTT	few	TRBV6-5	TRBJ1-5	TRBD1
CASSGQSSITEAFF	TGTGCCAGCAGCGGACAGAGTAGTATCACTGAAGCTTTCTTT	-	TRBV7-9	TRBJ1-1	-
CASSLGGSASSYNEQFF	TGTGCCAGCAGCTTGGGAGGGTCAGCGAGCTCCTACAATGAGCAGTTCTTC	-	TRBV5-4	TRBJ2-1	-
CASSLTVDSPLHF	TGTGCCAGCAGCCTAACGGTTGATTCACCCCTCCACTTT	-	TRBV7-9	TRBJ1-6	-
CASSLGGTGSQPQHF	TGTGCCAGCAGTTTAGGAGGGACTGGTAGTCAGCCCCAGCATTTT	-	TRBV27	TRBJ1-5	-
CASSRSQGSTEAFF	TGTGCCAGCAGTCGTTCACAGGGGAGCACTGAAGCTTTCTTT	-	TRBV6-5	TRBJ1-1	TRBD1
CATSSGQGAGANVLTF	TGTGCCACCTCCTCGGGACAGGGGGCCGGAGCCAACGTCCTGACTTTC	-	TRBV15	TRBJ2-6	TRBD1
CASRPALGTAYGYTF	TGTGCCAGCAGACCTGCCCTAGGGACAGCCTATGGCTACACCTTC	once	TRBV28	TRBJ1-2	TRBD1
CATSRGGVHPTLYEQYF	TGTGCCACCAGCAGAGGGGGGGTACACCCGACCCTCTACGAGCAATACTTC	-	TRBV15	TRBJ2-7	-
CASSPGLAGGHHEQYF	TGTGCCAGCAGCCCCGGCCTAGCGGGAGGACATCACGAGCAGTACTTC	-	TRBV7-3	TRBJ2-7	TRBD2
CASRRGDRRLTEAFF	TGTGCCAGCAGACGAGGGGACAGGAGACTCACTGAAGCTTTCTTT	-	TRBV27	TRBJ1-1	TRBD1
CASSPNRGFNYGYTF	TGTGCCAGCTCACCAAACAGGGGGTTCAACTATGGCTACACCTTC	-	TRBV18	TRBJ1-2	TRBD1
CASSSRGTYEQYF	TGTGCCAGCAGTTCTCGCGGTACCTACGAGCAGTACTTC	-	TRBV27	TRBJ2-7	-